This T cell receptor beta chain was recovered during a study of blood T cell repertoires in COVID-19. Trimming shortened V by 3 bases and J by 2 bases, and 7 bases separated the two germline ends. This CDR3 region has 13 residues. Germline values: CDR1 LNHDA, CDR2 SQIVND (reference sequence). Clones were sequenced by immunoSEQ multiplex PCR, and TCRdb holds only the in-frame ones, with some missing. The sample yields approximately 60,000 clones, roughly 82% seen once. This rearrangement joins TRBV19 to TRBJ1-2, with a tentative D call TRBD1 (5 bases). Source material: peripheral blood. The sequence came from a human donor in a cohort sampled during active COVID-19. The DNA for the CDR3 is TGTGCCAGTAGTATTAAGGGGAACTATGGCTACACCTTC. It encodes CASSIKGNYGYTF. Complete variable domain (other parts from reference TRBV19 and TRBJ1-2): DGGITQSPKYLFRKEGQNVTLSCEQNLNHDAMYWYRQDPGQGLRLIYYSQIVNDFQKGDIAEGYSVSREKKESFPLTVTSAQKNPTAFYLCASSIKGNYGYTFGSGTRLTVV.